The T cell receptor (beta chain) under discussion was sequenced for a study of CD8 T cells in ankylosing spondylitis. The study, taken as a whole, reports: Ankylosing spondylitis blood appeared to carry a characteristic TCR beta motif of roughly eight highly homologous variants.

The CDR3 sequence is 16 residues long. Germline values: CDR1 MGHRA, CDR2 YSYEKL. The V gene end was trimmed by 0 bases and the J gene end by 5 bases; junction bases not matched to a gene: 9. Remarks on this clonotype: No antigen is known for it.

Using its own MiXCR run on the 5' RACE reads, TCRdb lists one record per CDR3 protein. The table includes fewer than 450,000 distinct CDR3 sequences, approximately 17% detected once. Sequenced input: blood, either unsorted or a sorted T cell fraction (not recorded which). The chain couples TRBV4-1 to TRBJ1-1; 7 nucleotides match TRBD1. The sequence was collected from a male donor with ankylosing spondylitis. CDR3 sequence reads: CASSQDRKGAGTEAFF. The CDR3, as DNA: TGCGCCAGCAGCCAAGATCGGAAGGGGGCGGGGACTGAAGCTTTCTTT.